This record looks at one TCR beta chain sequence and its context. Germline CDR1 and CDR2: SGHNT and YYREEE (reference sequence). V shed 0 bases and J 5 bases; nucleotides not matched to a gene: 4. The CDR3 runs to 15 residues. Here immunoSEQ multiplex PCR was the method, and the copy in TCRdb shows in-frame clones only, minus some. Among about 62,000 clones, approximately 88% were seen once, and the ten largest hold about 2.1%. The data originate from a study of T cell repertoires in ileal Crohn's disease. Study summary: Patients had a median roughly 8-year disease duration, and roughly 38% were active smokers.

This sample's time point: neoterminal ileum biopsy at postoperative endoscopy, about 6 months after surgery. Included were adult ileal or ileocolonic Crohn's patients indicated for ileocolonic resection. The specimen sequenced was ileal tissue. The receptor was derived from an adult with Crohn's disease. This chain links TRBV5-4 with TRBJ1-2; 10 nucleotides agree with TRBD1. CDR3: CASSLVGTGAYGYTF. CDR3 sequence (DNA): TGTGCCAGCAGCTTGGTCGGGACAGGGGCGTATGGCTACACCTTC.